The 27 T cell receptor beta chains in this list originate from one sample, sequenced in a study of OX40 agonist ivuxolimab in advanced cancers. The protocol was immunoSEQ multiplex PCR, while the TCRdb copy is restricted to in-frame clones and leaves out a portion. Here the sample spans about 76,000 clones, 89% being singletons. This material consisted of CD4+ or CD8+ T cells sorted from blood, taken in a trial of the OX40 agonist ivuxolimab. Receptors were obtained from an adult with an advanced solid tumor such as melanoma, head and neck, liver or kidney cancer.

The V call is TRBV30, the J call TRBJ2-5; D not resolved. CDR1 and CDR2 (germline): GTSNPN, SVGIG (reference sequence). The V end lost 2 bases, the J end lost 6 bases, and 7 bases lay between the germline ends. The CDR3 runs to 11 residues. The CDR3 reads CAWSRGQTQYF. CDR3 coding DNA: TGTGCCTGGAGTAGAGGACAGACCCAGTACTTC.

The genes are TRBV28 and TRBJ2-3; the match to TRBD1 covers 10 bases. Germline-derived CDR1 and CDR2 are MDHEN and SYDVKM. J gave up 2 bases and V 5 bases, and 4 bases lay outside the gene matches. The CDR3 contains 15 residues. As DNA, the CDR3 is TGTGCCAGCAGTCCCGGACAGGGGGACACAGATACGCAGTATTTT. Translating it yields CASSPGQGDTDTQYF.

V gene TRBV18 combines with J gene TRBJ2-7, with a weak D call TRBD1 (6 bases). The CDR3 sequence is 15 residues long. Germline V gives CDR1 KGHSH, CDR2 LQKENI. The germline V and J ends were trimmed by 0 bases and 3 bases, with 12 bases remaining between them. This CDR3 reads CASSPPSSRGYEQYF. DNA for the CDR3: TGTGCCAGCTCACCACCCTCCAGCAGGGGCTACGAGCAGTACTTC.

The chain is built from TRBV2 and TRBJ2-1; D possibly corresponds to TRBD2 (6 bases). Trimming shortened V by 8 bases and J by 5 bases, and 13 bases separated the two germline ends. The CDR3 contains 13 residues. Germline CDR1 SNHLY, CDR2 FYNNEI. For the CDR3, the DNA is TGTGCCAGCCGCCGGACTACTAACAATGAGCAGTTCTTC. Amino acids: CASRRTTNNEQFF.

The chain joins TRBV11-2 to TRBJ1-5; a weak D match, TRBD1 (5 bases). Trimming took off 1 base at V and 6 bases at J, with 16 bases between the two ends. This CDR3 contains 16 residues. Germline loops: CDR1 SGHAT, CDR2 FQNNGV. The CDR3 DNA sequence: TGTGCCAGCAGCTTAGCTGCGGGGGTTGGTAGTCAGCCCCAGCATTTT. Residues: CASSLAAGVGSQPQHF.

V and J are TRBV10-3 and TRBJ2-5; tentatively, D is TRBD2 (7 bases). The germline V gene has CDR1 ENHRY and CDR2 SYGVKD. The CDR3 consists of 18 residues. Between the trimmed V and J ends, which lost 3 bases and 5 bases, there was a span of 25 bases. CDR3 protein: CAISDRVAGAPSRETQYF. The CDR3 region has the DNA TGTGCCATCAGTGATCGAGTCGCGGGGGCACCATCCCGGGAGACCCAGTACTTC.

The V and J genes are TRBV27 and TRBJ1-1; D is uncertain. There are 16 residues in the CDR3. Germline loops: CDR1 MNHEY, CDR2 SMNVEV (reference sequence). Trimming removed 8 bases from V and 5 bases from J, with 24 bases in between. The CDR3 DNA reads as TGTGCCAGCTATATTGGAGGTTGGGGAGGAGGTACTGAAGCTTTCTTT. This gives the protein CASYIGGWGGGTEAFF.

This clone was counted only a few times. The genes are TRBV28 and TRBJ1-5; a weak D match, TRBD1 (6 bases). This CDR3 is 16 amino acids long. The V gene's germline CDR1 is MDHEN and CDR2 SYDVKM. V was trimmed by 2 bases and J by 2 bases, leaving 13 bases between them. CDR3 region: CASSLDRFRGNQPQHF. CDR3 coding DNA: TGTGCCAGCAGTTTAGACAGGTTCCGAGGCAATCAGCCCCAGCATTTT.

Here the CDR3 DNA reads TGCGCCAGCAGCCCACAGGGGATCGGCGATACGCAGTATTTT. As protein: CASSPQGIGDTQYF. The V gene is TRBV5-1, the J gene TRBJ2-3; 7 bases line up with TRBD1. This CDR3 has 14 amino acids. Trimming at V came to 4 bases and at J to 6 bases, leaving 8 bases not matched to a gene. Per the germline V gene, CDR1 is SGHRS and CDR2 is YFSETQ.

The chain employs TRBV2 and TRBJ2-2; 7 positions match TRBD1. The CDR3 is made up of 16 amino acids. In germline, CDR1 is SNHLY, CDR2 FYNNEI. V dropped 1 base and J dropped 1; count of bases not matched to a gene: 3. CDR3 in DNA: TGTGCCAGCAGTGAAGTAGGGGGCAGGAACACCGGGGAGCTGTTTTTT. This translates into CASSEVGGRNTGELFF.

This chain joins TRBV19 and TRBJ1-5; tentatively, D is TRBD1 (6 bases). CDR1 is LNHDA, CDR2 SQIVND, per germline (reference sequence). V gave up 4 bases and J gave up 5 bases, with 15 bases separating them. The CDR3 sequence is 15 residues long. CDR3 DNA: TGTGCCAGTAGTACCGAGGGGGTTCCCGATCAGCCCCAGCATTTT. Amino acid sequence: CASSTEGVPDQPQHF.

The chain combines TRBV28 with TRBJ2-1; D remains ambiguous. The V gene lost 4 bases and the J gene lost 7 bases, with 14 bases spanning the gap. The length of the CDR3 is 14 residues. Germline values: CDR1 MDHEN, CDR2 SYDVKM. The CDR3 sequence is CASSSGQVGNEQFF. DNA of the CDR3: TGTGCCAGCAGTTCCGGGCAGGTCGGGAATGAGCAGTTCTTC.

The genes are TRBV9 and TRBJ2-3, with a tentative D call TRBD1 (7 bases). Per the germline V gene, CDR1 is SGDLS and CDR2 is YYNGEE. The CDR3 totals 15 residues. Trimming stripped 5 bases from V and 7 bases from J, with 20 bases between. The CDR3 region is CASSAGWRGRYTQYF. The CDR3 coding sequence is TGTGCCAGCAGTGCCGGGTGGAGGGGGCGGTATACGCAGTATTTT.

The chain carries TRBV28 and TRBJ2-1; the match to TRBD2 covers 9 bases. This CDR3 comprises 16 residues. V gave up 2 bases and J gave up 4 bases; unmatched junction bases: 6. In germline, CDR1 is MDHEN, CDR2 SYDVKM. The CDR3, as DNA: TGTGCCAGCAGTTTAACGAGCGGGAGGCCATACAATGAGCAGTTCTTC. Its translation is CASSLTSGRPYNEQFF.

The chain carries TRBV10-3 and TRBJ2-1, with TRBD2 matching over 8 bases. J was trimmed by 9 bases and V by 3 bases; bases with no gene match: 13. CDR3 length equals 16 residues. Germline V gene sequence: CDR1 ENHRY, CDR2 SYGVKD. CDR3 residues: CAISEEHGGRLSEQFF. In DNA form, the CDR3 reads TGTGCCATCAGTGAAGAGCATGGCGGGAGGTTATCTGAGCAGTTCTTC.

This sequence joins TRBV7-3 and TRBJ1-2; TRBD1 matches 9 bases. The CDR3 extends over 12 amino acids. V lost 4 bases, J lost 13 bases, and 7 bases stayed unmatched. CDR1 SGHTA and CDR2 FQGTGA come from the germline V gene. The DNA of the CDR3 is TGTGCCAGCAGCTCCGGGACAGGGTTGAGCACCTTC. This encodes CASSSGTGLSTF.

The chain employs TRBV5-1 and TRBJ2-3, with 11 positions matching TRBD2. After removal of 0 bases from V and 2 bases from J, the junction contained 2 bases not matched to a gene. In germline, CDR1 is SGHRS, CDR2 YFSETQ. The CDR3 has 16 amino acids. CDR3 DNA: TGCGCCAGCAGCTTGGTAGCGGGAGGGGACACAGATACGCAGTATTTT. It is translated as CASSLVAGGDTDTQYF.

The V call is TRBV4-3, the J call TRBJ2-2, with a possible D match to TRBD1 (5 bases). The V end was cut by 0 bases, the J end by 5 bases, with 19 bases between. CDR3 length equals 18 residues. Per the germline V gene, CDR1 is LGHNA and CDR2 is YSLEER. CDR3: CASSQEWIGRVDTGELFF. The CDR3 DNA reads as TGCGCCAGCAGCCAAGAATGGATTGGCAGGGTTGATACCGGGGAGCTGTTTTTT.

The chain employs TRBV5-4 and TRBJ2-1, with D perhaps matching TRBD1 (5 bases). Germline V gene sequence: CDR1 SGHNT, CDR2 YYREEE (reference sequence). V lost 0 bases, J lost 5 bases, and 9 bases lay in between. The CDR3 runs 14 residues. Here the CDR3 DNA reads TGTGCCAGCAGCTTGGGTATAGGGGACAATGAGCAGTTCTTC. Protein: CASSLGIGDNEQFF. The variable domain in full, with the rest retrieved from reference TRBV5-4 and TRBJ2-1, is ETGVTQSPTHLIKTRGQQVTLRCSSQSGHNTVSWYQQALGQGPQFIFQYYREEENGRGNFPPRFSGLQFPNYSSELNVNALELDDSALYLCASSLGIGDNEQFFGPGTRLTVL.

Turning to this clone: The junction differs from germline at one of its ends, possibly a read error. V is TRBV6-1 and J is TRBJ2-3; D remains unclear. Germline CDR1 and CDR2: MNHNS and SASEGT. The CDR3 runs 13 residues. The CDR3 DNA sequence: TGTGCCAGCAGGGAAGGGCCCGGGGATACGCAGTATTTT. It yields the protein CASREGPGDTQYF.

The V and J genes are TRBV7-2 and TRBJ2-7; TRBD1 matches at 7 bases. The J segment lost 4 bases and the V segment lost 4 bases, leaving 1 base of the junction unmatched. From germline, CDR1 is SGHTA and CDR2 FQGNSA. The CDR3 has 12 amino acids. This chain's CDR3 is CASSSTGYEQYF. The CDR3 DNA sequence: TGTGCCAGCAGCTCGACAGGGTACGAGCAGTACTTC.

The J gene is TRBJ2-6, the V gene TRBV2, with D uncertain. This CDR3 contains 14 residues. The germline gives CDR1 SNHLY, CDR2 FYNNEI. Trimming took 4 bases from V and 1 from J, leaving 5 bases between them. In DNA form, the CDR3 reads TGTGCCAGCAGTGCAGAGTCTGGGGCCAACGTCCTGACTTTC. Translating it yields CASSAESGANVLTF. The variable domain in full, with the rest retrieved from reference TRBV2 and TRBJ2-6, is EPEVTQTPSHQVTQMGQEVILRCVPISNHLYFYWYRQILGQKVEFLVSFYNNEISEKSEIFDDQFSVERPDGSNFTLKIRSTKLEDSAMYFCASSAESGANVLTFGAGSRLTVL.

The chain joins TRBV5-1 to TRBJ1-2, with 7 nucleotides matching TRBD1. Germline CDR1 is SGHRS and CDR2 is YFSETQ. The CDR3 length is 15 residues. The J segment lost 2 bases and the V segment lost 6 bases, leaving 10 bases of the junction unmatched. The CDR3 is CASTLDNRGNYGYTF. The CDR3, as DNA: TGCGCCAGCACACTGGATAACAGGGGAAACTATGGCTACACCTTC.

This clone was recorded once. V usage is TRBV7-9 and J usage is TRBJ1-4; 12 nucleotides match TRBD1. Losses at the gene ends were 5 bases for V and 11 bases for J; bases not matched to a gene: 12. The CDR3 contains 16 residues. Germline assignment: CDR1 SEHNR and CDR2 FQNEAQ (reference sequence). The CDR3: CASSQLMGQGAGKLFF. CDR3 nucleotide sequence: TGTGCCAGCAGCCAACTCATGGGACAGGGGGCTGGGAAACTGTTTTTT.

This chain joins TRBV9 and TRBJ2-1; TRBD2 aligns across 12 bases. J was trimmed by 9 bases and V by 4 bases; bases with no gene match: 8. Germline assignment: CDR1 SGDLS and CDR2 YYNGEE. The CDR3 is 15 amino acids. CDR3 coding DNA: TGTGCCAGCAGCAAAGACCTAGCGGGAGGGCGTGAGCAGTTCTTC. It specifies CASSKDLAGGREQFF.

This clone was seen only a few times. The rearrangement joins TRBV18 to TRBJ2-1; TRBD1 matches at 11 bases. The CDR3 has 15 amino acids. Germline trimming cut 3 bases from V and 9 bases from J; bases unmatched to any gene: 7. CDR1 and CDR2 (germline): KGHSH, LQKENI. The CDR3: CASSPGQGVSGEQFF. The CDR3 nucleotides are TGTGCCAGCTCACCGGGACAGGGGGTTTCGGGTGAGCAGTTCTTC. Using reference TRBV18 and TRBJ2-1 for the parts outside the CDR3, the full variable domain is NAGVMQNPRHLVRRRGQEARLRCSPMKGHSHVYWYRQLPEEGLKFMVYLQKENIIDESGMPKERFSAEFPKEGPSILRIQQVVRGDSAAYFCASSPGQGVSGEQFFGPGTRLTVL.

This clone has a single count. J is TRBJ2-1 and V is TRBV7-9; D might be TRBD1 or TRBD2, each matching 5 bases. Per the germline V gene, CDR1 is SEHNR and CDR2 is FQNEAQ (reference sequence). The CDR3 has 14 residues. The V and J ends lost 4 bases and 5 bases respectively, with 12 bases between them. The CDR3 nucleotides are TGTGCCAGCAGCTCCGGGACGGCGGACAATGAGCAGTTCTTC. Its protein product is CASSSGTADNEQFF.